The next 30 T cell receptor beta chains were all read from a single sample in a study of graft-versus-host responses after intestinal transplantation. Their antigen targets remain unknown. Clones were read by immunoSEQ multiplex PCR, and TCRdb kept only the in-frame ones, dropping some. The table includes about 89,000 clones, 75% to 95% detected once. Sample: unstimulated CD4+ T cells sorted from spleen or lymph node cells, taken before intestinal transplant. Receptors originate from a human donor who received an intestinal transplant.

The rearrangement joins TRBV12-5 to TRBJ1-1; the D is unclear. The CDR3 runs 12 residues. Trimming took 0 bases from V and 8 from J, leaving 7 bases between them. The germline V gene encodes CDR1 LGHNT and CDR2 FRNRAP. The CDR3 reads CASGLVGREAFF. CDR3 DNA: TGTGCTAGTGGTTTGGTTGGCAGGGAAGCTTTCTTT.

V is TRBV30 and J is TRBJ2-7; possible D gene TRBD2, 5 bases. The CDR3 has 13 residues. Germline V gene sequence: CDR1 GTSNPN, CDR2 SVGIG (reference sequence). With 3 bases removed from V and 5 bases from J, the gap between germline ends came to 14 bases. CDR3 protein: CAWRNRGLDEQYF. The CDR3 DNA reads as TGTGCCTGGAGAAACCGGGGATTGGACGAGCAGTACTTC.

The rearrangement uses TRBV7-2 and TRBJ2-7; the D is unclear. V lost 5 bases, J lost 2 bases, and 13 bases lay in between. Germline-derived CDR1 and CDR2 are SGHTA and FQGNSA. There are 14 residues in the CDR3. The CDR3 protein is CASSTRLAPYEQYF. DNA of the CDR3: TGTGCCAGCAGCACCCGACTGGCACCCTACGAGCAGTACTTC.

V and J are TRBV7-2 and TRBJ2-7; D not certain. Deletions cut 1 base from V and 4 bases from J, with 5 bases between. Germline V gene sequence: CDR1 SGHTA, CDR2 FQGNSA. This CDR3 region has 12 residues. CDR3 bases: TGTGCCAGCAGCTTAGTTCCGTACGAGCAGTACTTC. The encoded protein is CASSLVPYEQYF.

CDR3 in DNA: TGTGCCAGCTCACTCAAAACCGGGACAGGGAATAAGAGCAATCAGCCCCAGCATTTT. Translation gives CASSLKTGTGNKSNQPQHF. The gene calls are TRBV18 and TRBJ1-5, with TRBD1 matching 9 bases. The CDR3 sequence is 19 residues long. Germline CDR1 reads KGHSH; CDR2 reads LQKENI. Germline trimming cut 4 bases from V and 1 base from J; bases unmatched to any gene: 14.

In DNA, the CDR3 is TGTGCCTGGACCCGGGGGGGGTCCTACGAGCAGTACTTC. Its translation: CAWTRGGSYEQYF. The chain combines TRBV30 with TRBJ2-5, with 8 bases lining up with TRBD2. The assigned J gene may be wrong: the sequence end matches TRBJ2-7 better. This CDR3 comprises 13 residues. The germline V gene encodes CDR1 GTSNPN and CDR2 SVGIG (reference sequence).

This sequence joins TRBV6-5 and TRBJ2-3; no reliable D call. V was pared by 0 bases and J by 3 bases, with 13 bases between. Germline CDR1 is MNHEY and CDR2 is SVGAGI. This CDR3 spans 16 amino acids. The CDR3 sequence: CASSYSIGSRTDTQYF. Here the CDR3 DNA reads TGTGCCAGCAGTTACTCGATTGGCTCCCGTACAGATACGCAGTATTTT.

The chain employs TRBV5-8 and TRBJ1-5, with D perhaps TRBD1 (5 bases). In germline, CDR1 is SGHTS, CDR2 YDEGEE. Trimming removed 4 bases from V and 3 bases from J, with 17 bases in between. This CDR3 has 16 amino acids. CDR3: CASSGILDSLNQPQHF. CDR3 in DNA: TGTGCCAGCAGCGGGATCTTAGACAGCCTCAATCAGCCCCAGCATTTT.

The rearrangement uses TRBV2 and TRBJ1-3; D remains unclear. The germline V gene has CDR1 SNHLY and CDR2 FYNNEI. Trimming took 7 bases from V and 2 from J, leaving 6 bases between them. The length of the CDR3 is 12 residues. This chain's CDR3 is CASTRTGNTIYF. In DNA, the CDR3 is TGTGCCAGCACGAGGACTGGAAACACCATATATTTT.

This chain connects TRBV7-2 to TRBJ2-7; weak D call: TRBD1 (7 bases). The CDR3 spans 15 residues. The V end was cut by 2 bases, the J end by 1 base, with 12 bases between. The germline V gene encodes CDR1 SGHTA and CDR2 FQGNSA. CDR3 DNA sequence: TGTGCCAGCAGCTTAATTCCAGGGGGGTCCTACGAGCAGTACTTC. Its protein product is CASSLIPGGSYEQYF. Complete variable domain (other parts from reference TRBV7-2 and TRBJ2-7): GAGVSQSPSNKVTEKGKDVELRCDPISGHTALYWYRQSLGQGLEFLIYFQGNSAPDKSGLPSDRFSAERTGGSVSTLTIQRTQQEDSAVYLCASSLIPGGSYEQYFGPGTRLTVT.

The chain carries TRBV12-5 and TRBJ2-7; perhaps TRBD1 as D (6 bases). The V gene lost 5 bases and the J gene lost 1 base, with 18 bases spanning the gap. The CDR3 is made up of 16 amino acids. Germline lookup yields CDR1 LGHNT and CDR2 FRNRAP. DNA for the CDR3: TGTGCTAGTGGTCCAGGGATCCAGGGGAGATCCTACGAGCAGTACTTC. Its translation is CASGPGIQGRSYEQYF. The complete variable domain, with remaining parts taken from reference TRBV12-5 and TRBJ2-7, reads DARVTQTPRHKVTEMGQEVTMRCQPILGHNTVFWYRQTMMQGLELLAYFRNRAPLDDSGMPKDRFSAEMPDATLATLKIQPSEPRDSAVYFCASGPGIQGRSYEQYFGPGTRLTVT.

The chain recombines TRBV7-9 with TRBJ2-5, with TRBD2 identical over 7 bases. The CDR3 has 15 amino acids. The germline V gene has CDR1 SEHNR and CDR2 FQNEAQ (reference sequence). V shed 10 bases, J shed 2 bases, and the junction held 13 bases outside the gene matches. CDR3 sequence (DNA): TGTGCCACCAGTCGGCTAGCGGCAACACAAGAGACCCAGTACTTC. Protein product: CATSRLAATQETQYF. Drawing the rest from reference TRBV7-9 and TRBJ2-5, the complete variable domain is DTGVSQNPRHKITKRGQNVTFRCDPISEHNRLYWYRQTLGQGPEFLTYFQNEAQLEKSRLLSDRFSAERPKGSFSTLEIQRTEQGDSAMYLCATSRLAATQETQYFGPGTRLLVL.

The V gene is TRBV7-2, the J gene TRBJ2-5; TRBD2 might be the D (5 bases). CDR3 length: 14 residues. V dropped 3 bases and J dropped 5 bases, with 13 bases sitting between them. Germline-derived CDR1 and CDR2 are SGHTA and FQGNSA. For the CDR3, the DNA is TGTGCCAGCAGCTTCAGTCCTAGCAGGGAGACCCAGTACTTC. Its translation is CASSFSPSRETQYF.

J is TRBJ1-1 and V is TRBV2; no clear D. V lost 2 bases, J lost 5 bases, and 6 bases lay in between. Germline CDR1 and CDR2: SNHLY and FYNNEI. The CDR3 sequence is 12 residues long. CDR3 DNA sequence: TGTGCCAGCAGTGAAAGGGAGACTGAAGCTTTCTTT. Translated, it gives CASSERETEAFF. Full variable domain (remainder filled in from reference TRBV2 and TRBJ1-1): EPEVTQTPSHQVTQMGQEVILRCVPISNHLYFYWYRQILGQKVEFLVSFYNNEISEKSEIFDDQFSVERPDGSNFTLKIRSTKLEDSAMYFCASSERETEAFFGQGTRLTVV.

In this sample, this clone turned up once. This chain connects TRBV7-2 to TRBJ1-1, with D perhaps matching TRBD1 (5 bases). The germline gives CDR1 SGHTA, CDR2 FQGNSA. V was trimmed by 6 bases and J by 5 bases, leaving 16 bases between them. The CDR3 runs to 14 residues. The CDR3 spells CASSYGAGVTEAFF. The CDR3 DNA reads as TGTGCCAGCAGTTATGGGGCTGGGGTGACTGAAGCTTTCTTT.

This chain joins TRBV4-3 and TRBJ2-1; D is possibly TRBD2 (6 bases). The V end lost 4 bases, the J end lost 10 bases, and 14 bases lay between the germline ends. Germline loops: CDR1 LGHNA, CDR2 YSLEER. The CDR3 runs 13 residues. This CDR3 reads CASSRGVGGEQFF. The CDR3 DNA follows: TGCGCCAGCAGCCGAGGAGTGGGAGGCGAGCAGTTCTTC.

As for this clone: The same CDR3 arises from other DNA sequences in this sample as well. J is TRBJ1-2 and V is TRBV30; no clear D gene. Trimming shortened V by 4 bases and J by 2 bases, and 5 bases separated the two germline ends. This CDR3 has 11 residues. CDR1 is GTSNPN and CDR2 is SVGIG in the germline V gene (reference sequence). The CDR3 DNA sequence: TGTGCCTGGACAGGAAACTATGGCTACACCTTC. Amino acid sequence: CAWTGNYGYTF.

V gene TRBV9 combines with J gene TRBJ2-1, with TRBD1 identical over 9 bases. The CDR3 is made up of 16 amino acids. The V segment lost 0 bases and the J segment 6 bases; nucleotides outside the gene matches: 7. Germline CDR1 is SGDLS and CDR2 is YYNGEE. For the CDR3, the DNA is TGTGCCAGCAGCGTAGAGGACAGGGGTTGGGGCAATGAGCAGTTCTTC. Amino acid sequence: CASSVEDRGWGNEQFF. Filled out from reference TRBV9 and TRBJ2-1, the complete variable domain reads DSGVTQTPKHLITATGQRVTLRCSPRSGDLSVYWYQQSLDQGLQFLIQYYNGEERAKGNILERFSAQQFPDLHSELNLSSLELGDSALYFCASSVEDRGWGNEQFFGPGTRLTVL.

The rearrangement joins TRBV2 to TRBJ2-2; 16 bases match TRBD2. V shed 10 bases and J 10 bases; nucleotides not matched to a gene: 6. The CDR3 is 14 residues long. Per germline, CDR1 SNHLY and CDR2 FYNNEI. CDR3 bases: TGTGCCATCGGGACTAGCGGGGGGGCGGAGGAGCTGTTTTTT. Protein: CAIGTSGGAEELFF.

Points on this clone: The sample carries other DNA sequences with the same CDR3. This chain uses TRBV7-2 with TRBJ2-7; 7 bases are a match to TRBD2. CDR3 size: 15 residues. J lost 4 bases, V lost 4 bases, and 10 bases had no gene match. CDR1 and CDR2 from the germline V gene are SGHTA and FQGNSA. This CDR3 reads CASSYRGGGVYEQYF. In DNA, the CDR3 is TGTGCCAGCAGCTACCGGGGCGGGGGAGTTTACGAGCAGTACTTC.

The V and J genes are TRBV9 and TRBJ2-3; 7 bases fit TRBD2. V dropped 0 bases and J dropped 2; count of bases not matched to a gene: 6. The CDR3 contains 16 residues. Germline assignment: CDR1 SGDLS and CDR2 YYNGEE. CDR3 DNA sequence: TGTGCCAGCAGCGTAGATGGACTAGGCTACACAGATACGCAGTATTTT. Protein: CASSVDGLGYTDTQYF.

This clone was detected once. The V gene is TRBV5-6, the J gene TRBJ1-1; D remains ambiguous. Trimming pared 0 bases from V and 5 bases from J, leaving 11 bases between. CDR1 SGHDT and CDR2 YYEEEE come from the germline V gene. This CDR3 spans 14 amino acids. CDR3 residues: CASSLVKGETEAFF. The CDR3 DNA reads TGTGCCAGCAGCTTGGTAAAGGGAGAGACTGAAGCTTTCTTT.

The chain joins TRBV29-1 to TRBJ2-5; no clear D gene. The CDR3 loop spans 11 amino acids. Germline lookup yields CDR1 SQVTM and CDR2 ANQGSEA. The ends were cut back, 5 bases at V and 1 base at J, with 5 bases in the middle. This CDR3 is CSVLLQETQYF. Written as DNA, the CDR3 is TGCAGCGTTCTTCTCCAAGAGACCCAGTACTTC.

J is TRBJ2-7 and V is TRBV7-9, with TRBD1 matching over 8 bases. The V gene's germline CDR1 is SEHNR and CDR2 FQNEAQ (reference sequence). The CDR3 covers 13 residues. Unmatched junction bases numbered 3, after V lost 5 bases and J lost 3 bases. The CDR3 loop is CASSLGTGYEQYF. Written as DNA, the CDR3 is TGTGCCAGCAGCCTAGGGACAGGCTACGAGCAGTACTTC.

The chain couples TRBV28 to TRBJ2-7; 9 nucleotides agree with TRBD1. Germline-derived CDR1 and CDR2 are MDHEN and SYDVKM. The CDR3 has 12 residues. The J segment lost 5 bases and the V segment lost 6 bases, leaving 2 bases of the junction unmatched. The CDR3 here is CASRRDRDEQYF. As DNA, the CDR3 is TGTGCCAGCAGGCGGGACAGGGACGAGCAGTACTTC.

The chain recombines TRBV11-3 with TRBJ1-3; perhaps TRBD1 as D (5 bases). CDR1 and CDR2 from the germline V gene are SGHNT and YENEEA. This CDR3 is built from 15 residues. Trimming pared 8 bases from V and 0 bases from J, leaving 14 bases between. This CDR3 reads CASQSGGSSGNTIYF. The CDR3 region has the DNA TGTGCCAGCCAGAGCGGGGGGAGCTCTGGAAACACCATATATTTT.

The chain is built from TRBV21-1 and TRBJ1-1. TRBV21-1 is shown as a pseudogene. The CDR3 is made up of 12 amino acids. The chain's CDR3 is CASNLPGSEAFF. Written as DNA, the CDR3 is TGTGCCAGCAATCTCCCGGGGAGTGAAGCTTTCTTT.

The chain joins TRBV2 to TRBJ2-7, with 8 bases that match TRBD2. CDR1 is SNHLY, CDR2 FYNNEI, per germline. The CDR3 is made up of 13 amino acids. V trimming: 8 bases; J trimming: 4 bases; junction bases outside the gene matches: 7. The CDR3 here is CASCSGILYEQYF. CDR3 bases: TGTGCCAGCTGTAGCGGGATTTTGTACGAGCAGTACTTC.

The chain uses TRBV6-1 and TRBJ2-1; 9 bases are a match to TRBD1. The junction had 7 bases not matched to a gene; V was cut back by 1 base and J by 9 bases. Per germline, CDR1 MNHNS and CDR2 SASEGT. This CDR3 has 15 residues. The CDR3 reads CASSEGTGAYREQFF. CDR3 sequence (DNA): TGTGCCAGCAGTGAAGGGACAGGGGCCTACCGTGAGCAGTTCTTC.

The CDR3 here is CASSLYSQETQYF. CDR3 nucleotide sequence: TGTGCCAGCAGCTTGTACTCACAAGAGACCCAGTACTTC. The V gene is TRBV5-6, the J gene TRBJ2-5; D uncertain. Germline lookup yields CDR1 SGHDT and CDR2 YYEEEE. The CDR3 covers 13 residues. Between the trimmed V and J ends, which lost 1 base and 2 bases, there was a span of 6 bases.